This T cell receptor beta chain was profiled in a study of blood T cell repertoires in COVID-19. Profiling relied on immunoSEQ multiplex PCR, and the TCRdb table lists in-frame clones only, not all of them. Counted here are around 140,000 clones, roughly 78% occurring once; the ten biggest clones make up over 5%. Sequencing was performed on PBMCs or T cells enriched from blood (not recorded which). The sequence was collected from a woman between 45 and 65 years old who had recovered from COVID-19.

The CDR3 DNA sequence: TGTGCCAGCAGGGAGGGACAGGGCAGCACCGGGGAGCTGTTTTTT. Its protein product is CASREGQGSTGELFF. This chain joins TRBV27 and TRBJ2-2; 9 bases are a match to TRBD1. There are 15 residues in the CDR3. Germline assignment: CDR1 MNHEY and CDR2 SMNVEV (reference sequence). J gave up 4 bases and V 6 bases, and 6 bases lay outside the gene matches.